This T cell receptor beta chain was retrieved from a study of CD8 T cells in Susac syndrome. This CDR3 has 15 residues. Germline values: CDR1 MDHEN, CDR2 SYDVKM. V was pared by 3 bases and J by 5 bases, with 17 bases between. RNA amounts of about 0.45 to 1 ug underwent reverse transcription with random hexamers. TCRdb re-derived calls from the immunoSEQ multiplex PCR reads in MiXCR, one entry per CDR3 protein. The table shows about 280,000 distinct CDR3 sequences, with approximately 81% occurring only once. The sequencing input was CD8+ T cells from PBMCs. The source is a human donor with multiple sclerosis. This chain joins TRBV28 and TRBJ2-7, with a tentative D call TRBD2 (5 bases). The CDR3 DNA reads as TGTGCCAGCAGTTTTAGTCTAGCAGAATATGACGAGCAGTACTTC. Protein product: CASSFSLAEYDEQYF.